The 25 T cell receptor beta chains in this list originate from one sample, sequenced in a study of blood T cell repertoires in COVID-19. TCRdb's copy holds only in-frame clones and misses some; the assay was immunoSEQ multiplex PCR. The sample includes 88,000 or so clones, more than 65% of them seen just once. Sequences were obtained from peripheral blood. The origin of the receptors is a man at least 80 years old with acute or convalescent COVID-19.

This chain connects TRBV21-1 to TRBJ2-2; the DNA was not compared with TRBD2, the D call given in the table. TRBV21-1 is recorded as a pseudogene. The CDR3 has 17 amino acids. The CDR3 DNA is TGTGCCAGCAGCAAACTTGGAAAAGCGGGGGTTACCGGGGAGCTGTTTTTT. Its protein is CASSKLGKAGVTGELFF.

The V and J genes are TRBV2 and TRBJ2-3, with TRBD2 identical over 10 bases. Germline CDR1 is SNHLY and CDR2 is FYNNEI. The CDR3 runs to 16 residues. J was trimmed by 6 bases and V by 5 bases; bases with no gene match: 11. CDR3 DNA: TGTGCCAGCAGTCGAGTGAGCGGGGGGGCCGGCGATACGCAGTATTTT. Translating gives CASSRVSGGAGDTQYF.

This clone was observed a single time. V gene TRBV7-9 combines with J gene TRBJ1-2; 9 bases line up with TRBD1. The V gene end was trimmed by 0 bases and the J gene end by 6 bases; junction bases not matched to a gene: 2. The length of the CDR3 is 14 residues. From germline, CDR1 is SEHNR and CDR2 FQNEAQ (reference sequence). For the CDR3, the DNA is TGTGCCAGCAGCTTAGCGGGACAGGGAGATGGCTACACCTTC. Translating it yields CASSLAGQGDGYTF.

The chain employs TRBV6-5 and TRBJ1-4, with D perhaps matching TRBD1 (5 bases). Trimming removed 2 bases from V and 7 bases from J, with 14 bases in between. CDR1 is MNHEY, CDR2 SVGAGI, per germline. This CDR3 comprises 15 residues. The CDR3 protein is CASSYDTGGGEKLFF. The CDR3 DNA follows: TGTGCCAGCAGTTACGATACGGGGGGAGGTGAAAAACTGTTTTTT.

V usage is TRBV21-1 and J usage is TRBJ2-1; TRBD2, the table's D call, was not compared with the DNA. TRBV21-1 is classified as a pseudogene. CDR3 length: 16 amino acids. CDR3 residues: CASSKASGSSYNEQFF. CDR3 nucleotide sequence: TGTGCCAGCAGCAAAGCGAGCGGGAGCTCCTACAATGAGCAGTTCTTC.

This chain's CDR3 is CASSMTLQGASPLHF. The CDR3 DNA reads TGTGCCAGTAGTATGACTCTACAGGGGGCTTCACCCCTCCACTTT. The rearrangement joins TRBV19 to TRBJ1-6, with 9 bases aligning to TRBD1. The V and J ends lost 3 bases and 9 bases, in that order; junction bases with no gene match: 6. Germline values: CDR1 LNHDA, CDR2 SQIVND (reference sequence). CDR3 length equals 15 residues.

This chain uses TRBV30 with TRBJ1-1; D not resolved. From germline, CDR1 is GTSNPN and CDR2 SVGIG (reference sequence). The CDR3 has 15 residues. Trimming shortened V by 3 bases and J by 3 bases, and 17 bases separated the two germline ends. CDR3 region: CAWSPNSGSHTEAFF. In DNA form, the CDR3 reads TGTGCCTGGAGCCCAAACAGTGGGTCCCACACTGAAGCTTTCTTT. The full variable domain, rest sourced from reference TRBV30 and TRBJ1-1, is SQTIHQWPATLVQPVGSPLSLECTVEGTSNPNLYWYRQAAGRGLQLLFYSVGIGQISSEVPQNLSASRPQDRQFILSSKKLLLSDSGFYLCAWSPNSGSHTEAFFGQGTRLTVV.

In this sample, this clone turned up a few times. The V gene is TRBV19, the J gene TRBJ1-2; 11 positions agree with TRBD1. CDR3 size: 14 residues. The ends lost 6 bases at V and 3 bases at J; junction bases unmatched: 3. Germline assignment: CDR1 LNHDA and CDR2 SQIVND (reference sequence). This chain's CDR3 is CASRRDRGYYGYTF. The CDR3 DNA follows: TGTGCCAGTAGGAGGGACAGGGGGTACTATGGCTACACCTTC.

The chain has TRBV4-1 and TRBJ1-5; TRBD1 is a possible D gene (5 bases). Per germline, CDR1 MGHRA and CDR2 YSYEKL. This CDR3 spans 15 amino acids. The germline V and J ends were trimmed by 2 bases and 1 base, with 9 bases remaining between them. The CDR3 DNA reads TGCGCCAGCAGCCAATCCGGGGGAAGCAATCAGCCCCAGCATTTT. This translates into CASSQSGGSNQPQHF.

The chain recombines TRBV11-2 with TRBJ2-3; weak D call: TRBD1 (5 bases). V was pared by 5 bases and J by 1 base, with 13 bases between. Germline values: CDR1 SGHAT, CDR2 FQNNGV. The CDR3 runs 15 residues. This chain's CDR3 is CASSPAGQRTDTQYF. CDR3 sequence (DNA): TGTGCCAGCAGCCCAGCAGGGCAGCGCACAGATACGCAGTATTTT.

The gene calls are TRBV29-1 and TRBJ1-1; 9 bases fit TRBD1. This CDR3 region has 14 residues. Trimming cost V 6 bases and J 1 base; bases outside gene matches: 6. In germline, CDR1 is SQVTM, CDR2 ANQGSEA. CDR3 region: CSVRRTGENTEAFF. The DNA for the CDR3 is TGCAGCGTACGTAGGACAGGGGAGAACACTGAAGCTTTCTTT.

The chain couples TRBV2 to TRBJ2-5; 9 bases match TRBD2. Per germline, CDR1 SNHLY and CDR2 FYNNEI. This CDR3 comprises 17 residues. V dropped 6 bases and J dropped 2; count of bases not matched to a gene: 13. The CDR3 bases are TGTGCCAGCAGCCTGGGTTTGGCTAGCGGGGAGCAAGAGACCCAGTACTTC. The encoded protein is CASSLGLASGEQETQYF.

This chain's CDR3 is CAWGQGRRVGYTF. The CDR3 DNA sequence: TGTGCCTGGGGTCAGGGGAGAAGGGTTGGCTACACCTTC. The J gene is TRBJ1-2, the V gene TRBV30, with D perhaps matching TRBD1 (6 bases). The CDR3 loop spans 13 amino acids. Germline CDR1 and CDR2: GTSNPN and SVGIG (reference sequence). The V end was cut by 5 bases, the J end by 7 bases, with 17 bases between.

J is TRBJ1-1 and V is TRBV7-2; 10 nucleotides match TRBD1. The CDR3 consists of 17 residues. Germline V lookup: CDR1 SGHTA, CDR2 FQGNSA. The V segment lost 5 bases and the J segment 1 base; nucleotides outside the gene matches: 10. In nucleotides, the CDR3 is TGTGCCAGCAGCGGCCGGACAGGGGGACCACAGAACACTGAAGCTTTCTTT. Encoded protein: CASSGRTGGPQNTEAFF.

The rearrangement joins TRBV11-2 to TRBJ1-1, with D perhaps TRBD1 (5 bases). Trimming removed 5 bases from V and 8 bases from J, with 21 bases in between. The CDR3 is made up of 15 amino acids. The germline V gene encodes CDR1 SGHAT and CDR2 FQNNGV. The CDR3 nucleotides are TGTGCCAGCAGCCTTGATAGGCCCCAGGGAACGGAAGCTTTCTTT. This codes for CASSLDRPQGTEAFF.

This clone was seen more than once but under ten times. This chain joins TRBV4-1 and TRBJ1-1, with a possible D match to TRBD1 (6 bases). Between the trimmed V and J ends, which lost 5 bases and 4 bases, there was a span of 20 bases. The CDR3 contains 16 residues. The germline gives CDR1 MGHRA, CDR2 YSYEKL. CDR3 nucleotides: TGCGCCAGCAGCAATCGGGCAGGGGTAAAGAGCACTGAAGCTTTCTTT. It yields the protein CASSNRAGVKSTEAFF.

V gene TRBV19 combines with J gene TRBJ1-1; 7 bases fit TRBD1. Germline V CDR1 and CDR2: LNHDA, SQIVND (reference sequence). This CDR3 is built from 15 residues. The trim removed 6 bases at V and 2 bases at J, leaving 9 bases unmatched. The CDR3 loop is CASRSGQVRNTEAFF. CDR3 bases: TGTGCCAGTAGAAGCGGACAGGTCCGTAACACTGAAGCTTTCTTT.

The J gene is TRBJ2-3, the V gene TRBV7-8; 10 positions match TRBD2. Germline V lookup: CDR1 SGHVS, CDR2 FQNEAQ. The CDR3 loop spans 17 amino acids. V gave up 1 base and J gave up 5 bases; unmatched junction bases: 9. The CDR3 DNA reads TGTGCCAGCAGCTTAGGTCCTAGCGGGGGTAAAAGAGATACGCAGTATTTT. Translation: CASSLGPSGGKRDTQYF.

CDR3 region: CASSAGLIQETQYF. The CDR3 bases are TGTGCCAGCAGTGCTGGACTAATCCAAGAGACCCAGTACTTC. The chain combines TRBV2 with TRBJ2-5, with a possible D match to TRBD2 (6 bases). The V end was cut by 4 bases, the J end by 1 base, with 10 bases between. This CDR3 has 14 residues. Germline CDR1 SNHLY, CDR2 FYNNEI.

The chain employs TRBV6-5 and TRBJ2-7; 8 nucleotides agree with TRBD1. Trimming took 6 bases from V and 0 from J; bases not matched to a gene: 7. Germline CDR1 reads MNHEY; CDR2 reads SVGAGI. The CDR3 is 15 residues long. The CDR3 is CASRDRDRSSYEQYF. As DNA, the CDR3 is TGTGCCAGCAGGGACCGGGACAGGAGCTCCTACGAGCAGTACTTC.

This clone was observed once. The V and J genes are TRBV7-3 and TRBJ2-3; the match to TRBD2 covers 11 bases. The V gene's germline CDR1 is SGHTA and CDR2 FQGTGA. This CDR3 contains 19 residues. Germline trimming cut 0 bases from V and 2 bases from J; bases unmatched to any gene: 10. In DNA form, the CDR3 reads TGTGCCAGCAGCTTAACGAGTACTAGCGGGGGTTCATTCACAGATACGCAGTATTTT. It yields the protein CASSLTSTSGGSFTDTQYF.

The CDR3 here is CAWKLVEGGTGELFF. The CDR3 DNA reads TGTGCCTGGAAACTTGTTGAGGGTGGGACCGGGGAGCTGTTTTTT. The chain carries TRBV30 and TRBJ2-2, with D perhaps TRBD2 (5 bases). CDR1 is GTSNPN and CDR2 is SVGIG in the germline V gene (reference sequence). Deletions cut 4 bases from V and 5 bases from J, with 17 bases between. The CDR3 is 15 amino acids.

This chain uses TRBV2 with TRBJ2-5; 15 positions match TRBD2. Germline values: CDR1 SNHLY, CDR2 FYNNEI. J lost 3 bases, V lost 5 bases, and 4 bases had no gene match. This CDR3 is built from 16 residues. CDR3 in amino acids: CASSKGTSGRKETQYF. The CDR3 DNA is TGTGCCAGCAGTAAAGGGACTAGCGGGAGGAAAGAGACCCAGTACTTC.

The CDR3 sequence: CASSSRSSGEETQYF. As DNA, the CDR3 is TGTGCCAGTAGTAGCCGGAGCAGCGGGGAAGAGACCCAGTACTTC. The chain recombines TRBV19 with TRBJ2-5; 7 bases fit TRBD2. The CDR3 is 15 residues long. Trimming took 4 bases from V and 3 from J; bases not matched to a gene: 8. Germline V gene sequence: CDR1 LNHDA, CDR2 SQIVND (reference sequence). The entire variable domain, with the rest obtained from reference TRBV19 and TRBJ2-5, is as follows: DGGITQSPKYLFRKEGQNVTLSCEQNLNHDAMYWYRQDPGQGLRLIYYSQIVNDFQKGDIAEGYSVSREKKESFPLTVTSAQKNPTAFYLCASSSRSSGEETQYFGPGTRLLVL.

This clone appeared a single time. The chain joins TRBV6-6 to TRBJ2-5; 10 bases map to TRBD2. After removal of 6 bases from V and 7 bases from J, the junction contained 8 bases not matched to a gene. This CDR3 region has 14 residues. Germline CDR1 MNHNY, CDR2 SVGAGI (reference sequence). The CDR3 reads CASRESGGAVTQYF. Written as DNA, the CDR3 is TGTGCCAGCAGAGAAAGCGGGGGGGCTGTGACCCAGTACTTC.